One sample yielded the 14 T cell receptor beta chains listed below, sequenced in a study of T cell changes during pregnancy in multiple sclerosis. Libraries were prepared by immunoSEQ multiplex PCR; TCRdb keeps only in-frame clonotypes and omits some of them. The sample records around 53,000 clones, under 95% being singletons. This material consisted of CD8+ T cells from peripheral blood mononuclear cells, taken before pregnancy. Receptors originate from a female donor with multiple sclerosis, enrolled in a pregnancy study.

The chain is built from TRBV11-2 and TRBJ1-4; the D gene is possibly TRBD1 (5 bases). The CDR3 length is 16 residues. V was clipped by 1 base and J by 4 bases, with 13 bases between them. Germline V gene sequence: CDR1 SGHAT, CDR2 FQNNGV. CDR3 coding DNA: TGTGCCAGCAGCTTAGTTCCAGGGCTGAATAATGAAAAACTGTTTTTT. Its protein is CASSLVPGLNNEKLFF. Together with reference TRBV11-2 and TRBJ1-4, the CDR3 gives the full variable domain: EAGVAQSPRYKIIEKRQSVAFWCNPISGHATLYWYQQILGQGPKLLIQFQNNGVVDDSQLPKDRFSAERLKGVDSTLKIQPAKLEDSAVYLCASSLVPGLNNEKLFFGSGTQLSVL.

The chain uses TRBV7-6 and TRBJ1-1, with TRBD1 as a possible D gene (5 bases). Looked up from germline, CDR1 is SGHVS and CDR2 is FNYEAQ. Trimming pared 0 bases from V and 1 base from J, leaving 9 bases between. The CDR3 runs to 15 residues. CDR3 amino acids: CASSLARAANTEAFF. In nucleotides, the CDR3 is TGTGCCAGCAGCTTAGCCAGGGCGGCGAACACTGAAGCTTTCTTT.

This clone was observed a single time. The chain combines TRBV4-3 with TRBJ2-1; D is unresolved. CDR3 size: 14 residues. V was shortened by 2 bases and J by 3 bases, with 8 bases between the two germline ends. The germline V gene has CDR1 LGHNA and CDR2 YSLEER. This CDR3 reads CASSQIADYNEQFF. DNA of the CDR3: TGCGCCAGCAGCCAAATCGCGGACTACAATGAGCAGTTCTTC.

The V gene is TRBV4-2, the J gene TRBJ1-1; D possibly corresponds to TRBD1 (6 bases). This CDR3 comprises 15 residues. The V gene lost 0 bases and the J gene lost 0 bases, with 8 bases spanning the gap. CDR1 is LGHNA, CDR2 YNFKEQ, per germline. The chain's CDR3 is CASSQEGTLNTEAFF. The CDR3 coding sequence is TGTGCCAGCAGCCAAGAAGGGACACTGAACACTGAAGCTTTCTTT.

This sequence joins TRBV19 and TRBJ1-5; D gene unclear. Germline CDR1 and CDR2: LNHDA and SQIVND (reference sequence). This CDR3 comprises 16 residues. V was cut by 1 base and J by 2 bases, with 12 bases left in between. DNA of the CDR3: TGTGCCAGTAGTATAGGTTCGTATGAGGGCAATCAGCCCCAGCATTTT. Its protein product is CASSIGSYEGNQPQHF.

The sample holds one count of this clone. This chain joins TRBV6-4 and TRBJ2-3; D is undetermined. This CDR3 contains 13 residues. Germline assignment: CDR1 MRHNA and CDR2 SNTAGT. The germline V and J ends were trimmed by 4 bases and 0 bases, with 5 bases remaining between them. CDR3 in DNA: TGTGCCAGCAGTGTCAGTAGCACAGATACGCAGTATTTT. Protein sequence: CASSVSSTDTQYF.

V is TRBV27 and J is TRBJ1-1; a possible D gene is TRBD1 (6 bases). V dropped 6 bases and J dropped 6 bases, with 14 bases sitting between them. There are 13 residues in the CDR3. Germline CDR1 reads MNHEY; CDR2 reads SMNVEV (reference sequence). Here the CDR3 reads CASSQTGSAEAFF. The CDR3 nucleotides are TGTGCCAGCAGCCAAACAGGGTCGGCTGAAGCTTTCTTT.

The V and J genes are TRBV27 and TRBJ1-6; 8 bases map to TRBD1. The V gene's germline CDR1 is MNHEY and CDR2 SMNVEV (reference sequence). V shed 3 bases, J shed 14 bases, and the junction held 9 bases outside the gene matches. This CDR3 has 14 amino acids. CDR3: CASSFRGPILTLHF. CDR3 bases: TGTGCCAGCAGTTTCAGGGGGCCCATTTTGACCCTCCACTTT.

This clone was counted between two and nine times. The chain combines TRBV2 with TRBJ1-1, with D maybe TRBD1 (6 bases). The CDR3 sequence is 14 residues long. The V gene's germline CDR1 is SNHLY and CDR2 FYNNEI. The V and J ends lost 9 bases and 5 bases respectively, with 19 bases between them. CDR3 region: CASARGQGYTEAFF. The CDR3 DNA reads TGTGCCAGTGCACGAGGGCAGGGGTATACTGAAGCTTTCTTT.

This clone was seen only once. This chain joins TRBV27 and TRBJ1-2; D is unclear. The CDR3 spans 13 residues. With 5 bases removed from V and 8 bases from J, the gap between germline ends came to 15 bases. CDR1 is MNHEY and CDR2 is SMNVEV in the germline V gene (reference sequence). The CDR3 bases are TGTGCCAGCAGTCCGGTCCAGGTTGGCGGCTACACCTTC. Translated, it gives CASSPVQVGGYTF.

This clone was found a few times. The chain carries TRBV14 and TRBJ1-6; no clear D. This CDR3 region has 13 residues. Germline V gene sequence: CDR1 SGHDN, CDR2 FVKESK. V lost 3 bases and J 10 bases, leaving 10 bases between the germline ends. CDR3 DNA: TGTGCCAGCAGCCAGGAAGCGGGGTCACCCCTCCACTTT. This gives the protein CASSQEAGSPLHF.

This CDR3 is CASSQGGPRGSDTQYF. The CDR3 bases are TGTGCCAGCAGTCAGGGGGGCCCGAGGGGGTCAGATACGCAGTATTTT. The chain combines TRBV6-4 with TRBJ2-3; D is perhaps TRBD1 (7 bases). V shed 5 bases and J shed 4 bases, with 19 bases lying between them. There are 16 residues in the CDR3. Germline CDR1 reads MRHNA; CDR2 reads SNTAGT.

The chain recombines TRBV9 with TRBJ2-1; a weak D match, TRBD2 (7 bases). V was shortened by 1 base and J by 10 bases, with 15 bases between the two germline ends. The CDR3 sequence is 14 residues long. Germline V CDR1 and CDR2: SGDLS, YYNGEE. This chain's CDR3 is CASSVTRGAVEQFF. The CDR3 region has the DNA TGTGCCAGCAGCGTAACTCGGGGGGCGGTAGAGCAGTTCTTC.

J is TRBJ2-2 and V is TRBV7-8; 9 bases are a match to TRBD1. The CDR3 spans 16 residues. The V segment lost 5 bases and the J segment 0 bases; nucleotides outside the gene matches: 4. Germline-derived CDR1 and CDR2 are SGHVS and FQNEAQ. This CDR3 reads CASSITGGANTGELFF. CDR3 nucleotide sequence: TGTGCCAGCAGCATTACAGGGGGCGCGAACACCGGGGAGCTGTTTTTT.